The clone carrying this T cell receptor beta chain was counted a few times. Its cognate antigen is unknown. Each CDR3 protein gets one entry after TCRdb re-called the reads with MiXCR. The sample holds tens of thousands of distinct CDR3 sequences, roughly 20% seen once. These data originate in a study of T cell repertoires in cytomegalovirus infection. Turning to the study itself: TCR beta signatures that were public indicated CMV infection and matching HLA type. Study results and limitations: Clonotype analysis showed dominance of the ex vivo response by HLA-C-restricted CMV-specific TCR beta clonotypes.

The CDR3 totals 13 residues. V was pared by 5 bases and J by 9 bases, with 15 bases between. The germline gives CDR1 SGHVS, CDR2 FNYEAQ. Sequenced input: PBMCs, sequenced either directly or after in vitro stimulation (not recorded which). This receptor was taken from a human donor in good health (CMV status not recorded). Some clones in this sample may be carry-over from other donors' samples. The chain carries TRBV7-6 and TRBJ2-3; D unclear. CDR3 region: CASSQGLSITQYF. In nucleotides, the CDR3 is TGTGCCAGCAGCCAAGGGCTTAGCATAACGCAGTATTTT.